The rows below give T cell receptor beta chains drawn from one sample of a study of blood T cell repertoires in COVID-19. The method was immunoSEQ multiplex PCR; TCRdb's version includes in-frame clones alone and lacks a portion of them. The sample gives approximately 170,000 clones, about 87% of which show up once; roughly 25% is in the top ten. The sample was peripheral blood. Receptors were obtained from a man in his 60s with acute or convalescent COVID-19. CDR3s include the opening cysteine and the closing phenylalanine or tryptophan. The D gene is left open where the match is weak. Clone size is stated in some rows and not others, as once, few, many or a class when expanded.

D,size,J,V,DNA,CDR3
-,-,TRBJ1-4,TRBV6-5,TGTGCCAGCAGGATCATTCTAGATGAAAAACTGTTTTTT,CASRIILDEKLFF
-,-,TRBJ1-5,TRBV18,TGTGCCAGCTCCCGAGAGGTTAGCAATCAGCCCCAGCATTTT,CASSREVSNQPQHF
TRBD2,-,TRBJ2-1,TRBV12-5,TGTGCTAGTGGTACCGGGACTAGCGGGCAGTCCTACAATGAGCAGTTCTTC,CASGTGTSGQSYNEQFF
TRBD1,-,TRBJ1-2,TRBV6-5,TGTGCCAGCAGTTTTGGACAGGGGCTGTATGGCTACACCTTC,CASSFGQGLYGYTF
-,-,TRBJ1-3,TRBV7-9,TGTGCCTGGGCCCGCACGAACTCTGGAAACACCATATATTTT,CAWARTNSGNTIYF
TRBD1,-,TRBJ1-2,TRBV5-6,TGTGCCAGCAGCATCCCCGGGACAGCCTATGGCTACACCTTC,CASSIPGTAYGYTF
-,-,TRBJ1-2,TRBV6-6,TGTGCCAGCACCCAGGGCTACTATGGCTACACCTTC,CASTQGYYGYTF
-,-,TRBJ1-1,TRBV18,TGTGCCAGCTCACGACAGGAGAACACTGAAGCTTTCTTT,CASSRQENTEAFF
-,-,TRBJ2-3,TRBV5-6,TGTGCCAGCAGCTTGGCCTCCGGGAGCACAGATACGCAGTATTTT,CASSLASGSTDTQYF
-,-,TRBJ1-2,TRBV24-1,TGTGCCACCAGTGAAACTCGGGACGGGGGGAATAGCTACACCTTC,CATSETRDGGNSYTF
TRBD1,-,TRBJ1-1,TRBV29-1,TGCAGCGGATACAGGGGCGGATCAAACACTGAAGCTTTCTTT,CSGYRGGSNTEAFF
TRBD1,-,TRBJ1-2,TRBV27,TGTGCCAGCAGCCCCGGACAGGGGGCGCGGAATGGCTACACCTTC,CASSPGQGARNGYTF
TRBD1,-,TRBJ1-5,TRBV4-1,TGCGCCAGCAGCCAACAACCAGGGGGTGGCAATCAGCCCCAGCATTTT,CASSQQPGGGNQPQHF
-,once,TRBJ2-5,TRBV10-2,TGCGCCAGCAGTGAGAGAAGAGCGACCCAGTACTTC,CASSERRATQYF
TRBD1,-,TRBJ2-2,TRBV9,TGTGCCAGCAGCGTTCGACAGGGGAACACCGGGGAGCTGTTTTTT,CASSVRQGNTGELFF
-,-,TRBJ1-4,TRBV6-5,TGTGCCAGCAGTCTCGGCGGTCAGAAGGAAAAACTGTTTTTT,CASSLGGQKEKLFF
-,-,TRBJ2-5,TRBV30,TGTGCCTGGAGTATGGTAGCAGACCAAGAGACCCAGTACTTC,CAWSMVADQETQYF
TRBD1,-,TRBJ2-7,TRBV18,TGTGCCAGCTCACCGTCCCAGGGGGCCCACGAGCAGTACTTC,CASSPSQGAHEQYF
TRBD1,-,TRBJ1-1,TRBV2,TGTGCCTTCCGGGACAGGGGGATGAACACTGAAGCTTTCTTT,CAFRDRGMNTEAFF
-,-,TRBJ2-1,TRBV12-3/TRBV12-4,TGTGCCAGCAGCCCCGATGGGGAGTCTGAGCAGTTCTTC,CASSPDGESEQFF
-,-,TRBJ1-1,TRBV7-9,TGTGCCAGCAGCTTCGGGGGAGCTGAAGCTTTCTTT,CASSFGGAEAFF
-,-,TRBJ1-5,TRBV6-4,TGTGCCAGCAGTGTCAACAGGGATCAGCCCCAGCATTTT,CASSVNRDQPQHF
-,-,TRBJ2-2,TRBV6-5,TGTGCCAGCACTGGCGCGGGGCACACCGAGCTGTTTTTT,CASTGAGHTELFF
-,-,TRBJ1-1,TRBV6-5,TGTGCCAGCAGTCCGACAGTGAACACTGAAGCTTTCTTT,CASSPTVNTEAFF
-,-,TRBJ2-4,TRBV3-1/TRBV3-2,TGTGCCAGCAGCCCCCTCCAGGGTGGGGAAGGCATTCAGTACTTC,CASSPLQGGEGIQYF
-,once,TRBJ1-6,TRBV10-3,TGTGCCATCAGGGAGGGACTGAATAATTCACCCCTCCACTTT,CAIREGLNNSPLHF
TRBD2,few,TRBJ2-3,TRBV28,TGTGCCAGCAGTGGGGGACTAGCGGGAGTGTTCACAGATACGCAGTATTTT,CASSGGLAGVFTDTQYF
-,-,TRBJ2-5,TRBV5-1,TGCGCCAGCAGCCCCGGGACACAACAAGAGACCCAGTACTTC,CASSPGTQQETQYF
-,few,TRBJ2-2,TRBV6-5,TGTGCCAGCAGTTCTGCCAGGGGGGAGAGAGGGGAGCTGTTTTTT,CASSSARGERGELFF
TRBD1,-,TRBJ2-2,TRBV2,TGTGCCAGCAGCCTAGGACAGGGTGCGAACACCGGGGAGCTGTTTTTT,CASSLGQGANTGELFF
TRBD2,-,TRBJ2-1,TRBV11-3,TGTGCCAGCAGCTTAGAGGGCGGGGGGGTTTCGGAGCAGTTCTTC,CASSLEGGGVSEQFF
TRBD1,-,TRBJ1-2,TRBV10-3,TGTGCCATCAGTGGACAGGGACCTAACTATGGCTACACCTTC,CAISGQGPNYGYTF
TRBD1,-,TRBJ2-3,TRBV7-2,TGTGCCAGCAGCAGGGACAGGGTCGCAGATACGCAGTATTTT,CASSRDRVADTQYF
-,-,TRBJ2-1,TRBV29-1,TGCAGCGTTGAAGATCGAGCGACAGCCTTAGAGCAGTTCTTC,CSVEDRATALEQFF
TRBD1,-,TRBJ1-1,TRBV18,TGTGCCAGCTCTCGAGTGACAGGGGGCGCGGGGAGAAGTACTGAAGCTTTCTTT,CASSRVTGGAGRSTEAFF
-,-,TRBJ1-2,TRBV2,TGTGCCAGCACCCTAACCGGGGGTGGCTACACCTTC,CASTLTGGGYTF
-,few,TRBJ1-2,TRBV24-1,TGTGCCACCAGTGATCCGTCGACAGGTTTGGACTATGGCTACACCTTC,CATSDPSTGLDYGYTF
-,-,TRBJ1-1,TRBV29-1,TGCAGCGGGACCTTACAGGGGAACACTGAAGCTTTCTTT,CSGTLQGNTEAFF
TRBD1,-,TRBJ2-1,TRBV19,TGTGCCAGTAGTCATGACAGGGGGCCCGAGCAGTTCTTC,CASSHDRGPEQFF
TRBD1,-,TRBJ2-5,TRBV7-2,TGTGCCAGCAGCCCCGACAGGGTTGGTGGGACCCAGTACTTC,CASSPDRVGGTQYF
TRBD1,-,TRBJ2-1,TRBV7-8,TGTGCCAGCAGCTCTACCCCTGCTCCGGACAGGATTCATGAGCAGTTCTTC,CASSSTPAPDRIHEQFF
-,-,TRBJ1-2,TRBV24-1,TGTGCCACCAGTGATTTGAGCGGTGGATCTTATGGCTACACCTTC,CATSDLSGGSYGYTF
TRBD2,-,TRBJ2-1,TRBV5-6,TGTGCCAGCAGCCGACTAGCGGGAGGGAGCTCCTACAATGAGCAGTTCTTC,CASSRLAGGSSYNEQFF
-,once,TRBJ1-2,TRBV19,TGTGCCAGTACTCACCCTAACGATGGCTACACCTTC,CASTHPNDGYTF
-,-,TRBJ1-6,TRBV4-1,TGCGCCAGCAGCCAAGAAACGGTCATCGGGACTGGGGGAAATTCACCCCTCCACTTT,CASSQETVIGTGGNSPLHF